The rows below give T cell receptor beta chains drawn from one sample of a study of cytomegalovirus exposure and HLA in healthy donors. This table comes from immunoSEQ multiplex PCR, and its TCRdb copy is limited to in-frame clones, with some not included. The data show about 120,000 clones, with approximately 79% seen just once and around 6.6% held by the top ten. The material sequenced was PBMCs. These receptors came from a man aged 25 to 40 in good health and CMV-seropositive. The CDR3 runs from the conserved cysteine through the conserved F or W.

V gene	J gene	CDR3 length	CDR3 protein
TRBV7-3	TRBJ2-2	16	CASSPWGGPDTGELFF
TRBV7-8	TRBJ2-5	14	CASSFLRFQETQYF
TRBV5-1	TRBJ1-1	11	CASRLNTEAFF
TRBV19	TRBJ1-1	13	CASSWAGVTEAFF
TRBV6-5	TRBJ2-3	13	CASSPPGTDTQYF
TRBV13	TRBJ1-2	15	CASSLYWDREYGYTF
TRBV7-9	TRBJ1-1	16	CASSPLKGPMNTEAFF
TRBV2	TRBJ2-5	16	CASGPGTSGPGETQYF
TRBV2	TRBJ1-5	13	CASSGTDNQPQHF
TRBV5-1	TRBJ2-7	15	CASSLAGTGRYEQYF
TRBV6-6	TRBJ1-5	15	CASRPGPDSNQPQHF
TRBV19	TRBJ2-1	15	CASSILAGGGDEQFF
TRBV5-4	TRBJ1-2	14	CASKLGGTNYGYTF
TRBV7-9	TRBJ2-7	15	CASSRSGTETYEQYF
TRBV2	TRBJ2-7	15	CASSELRGTSYEQYF
TRBV5-4	TRBJ1-2	15	CASSSRDRGHYGYTF
TRBV11-2	TRBJ1-6	14	CASSANRVRSPLHF
TRBV6-6	TRBJ2-1	15	CAGRWTAGSYNEQFF
TRBV13	TRBJ2-3	16	CASSGGGVTSTDTQYF
TRBV2	TRBJ1-3	14	CASSEADSSNTIYF
TRBV27	TRBJ1-2	15	CASSPLTGSTGGYTF
TRBV25-1	TRBJ1-5	14	CASSGTGVNQPQHF
TRBV5-1	TRBJ2-7	16	CASSLGSDRTTYEQYF
TRBV4-2	TRBJ2-7	16	CASSQDWNSRPDEQYF
TRBV6-4	TRBJ2-7	14	CASSEQQGSYEQYF
TRBV21-1	TRBJ1-2	12	CASSKGGVGYTF
TRBV4-2	TRBJ1-5	14	CASSPQVSNQPQHF
TRBV5-1	TRBJ1-2	12	CASSREGGGYTF